The entry that follows covers one T cell receptor (beta chain) sequence. The data are from a study of immune evolution from preneoplasia to lung adenocarcinoma. Method: immunoSEQ multiplex PCR; TCRdb's copy keeps in-frame clones and lacks some. The data hold a few thousand clones, with around 50% observed a single time. The material sequenced was FFPE normal lung tissue adjacent to the tumor. The receptor comes from a person in their fifties with lung adenocarcinoma.

CDR3 loop: CASSERLAAFLDEQFF. CDR3 DNA sequence: TGTGCCAGCAGCGAACGACTAGCGGCGTTTTTGGATGAGCAGTTCTTC. This chain connects TRBV2 to TRBJ2-1; 9 nucleotides line up with TRBD2. Germline CDR1 SNHLY, CDR2 FYNNEI. The V and J ends lost 6 bases and 8 bases, in that order; junction bases with no gene match: 14. The CDR3 contains 16 residues.